The rows below give T cell receptor beta chains drawn from one sample of a study of prognosis after radiotherapy for stage I lung cancer. A single record per CDR3 protein comes from TCRdb applying MiXCR to the multiplex PCR reads. The repertoire holds around 15,000 distinct CDR3 sequences, with under 50% as singletons. Source: PBMCs, taken before or after stereotactic body radiation therapy (not recorded which). Receptors were obtained from a donor over 45 with non-small cell lung cancer. CDR3s leave out the opening cysteine and the closing phenylalanine or tryptophan. Fields, in order: V gene, CDR3 protein.

V gene: TRBV3-1
CDR3 protein: ASSFDRGETQY

V gene: TRBV6-2/TRBV6-3
CDR3 protein: ASTYRGPDTGELF

V gene: TRBV5-1
CDR3 protein: ASSLLGGTVYETQY

V gene: TRBV20-1
CDR3 protein: SARSIATSDTQY

V gene: TRBV6-2/TRBV6-3
CDR3 protein: ASSYSLLGIIGNEQF

V gene: TRBV6-5
CDR3 protein: ASSYAQSGGSPLH

V gene: TRBV19
CDR3 protein: ASRDRGFTGELF

V gene: TRBV19
CDR3 protein: ASTSWRAANTEAF

V gene: TRBV2
CDR3 protein: ASSDRGETQY

V gene: TRBV2
CDR3 protein: ATYQGSGSNTGELF

V gene: TRBV7-3
CDR3 protein: ASSLPGTERNEKLF

V gene: TRBV28
CDR3 protein: ASSDTGNNQPQH

V gene: TRBV7-2
CDR3 protein: ASSPPGTGIIHGYT

V gene: TRBV6-2/TRBV6-3
CDR3 protein: ASSGTWLGTQY

V gene: TRBV15
CDR3 protein: ATSRDFLSGRASGELF

V gene: TRBV11-3
CDR3 protein: ASSVWTSEFSYNEQF

V gene: TRBV6-1
CDR3 protein: ATQRSPDTQY

V gene: TRBV28
CDR3 protein: ASRSAGTANTWELF

V gene: TRBV5-4
CDR3 protein: ASSLDIVGNTEAF

V gene: TRBV24-1
CDR3 protein: ATSDSGGRQY

V gene: TRBV6-1
CDR3 protein: ASSDPGQGNYGYT

V gene: TRBV12-5
CDR3 protein: AKYHKPVGDPLAQGGQPQH

V gene: TRBV5-1
CDR3 protein: ASSFGTGITYNSPLH

V gene: TRBV11-2
CDR3 protein: ASSLFFSGRAFTDTQY

V gene: TRBV27
CDR3 protein: ASSRSGSTYEQY

V gene: TRBV6-4
CDR3 protein: ASSEGQGGYNEQF

V gene: TRBV2
CDR3 protein: ASSFDTGELF

V gene: TRBV14
CDR3 protein: ASSQDLLGQKSNTGELF

V gene: TRBV5-1
CDR3 protein: ASSLGAGLNTEAF

V gene: TRBV2
CDR3 protein: ASGGLNTGELF

V gene: TRBV10-3
CDR3 protein: AIRQGMEDEQY

V gene: TRBV19
CDR3 protein: AIEGQGASGYT

V gene: TRBV5-1
CDR3 protein: ASNPGGAGVNTGELF

V gene: TRBV27
CDR3 protein: ASSLGDRSTDTQY

V gene: TRBV9
CDR3 protein: ASSVVGRGDTDTQY

V gene: TRBV5-1
CDR3 protein: AISQREGNTGELF

V gene: TRBV5-1
CDR3 protein: ASNQGDNNEQF

V gene: TRBV28
CDR3 protein: ASSTGYRDTNTGELF

V gene: TRBV30
CDR3 protein: AWSAIGGYT

V gene: TRBV12-3/TRBV12-4
CDR3 protein: ASTRVDGTGNSPLH

V gene: TRBV7-6
CDR3 protein: ASSLYLQGEETQY